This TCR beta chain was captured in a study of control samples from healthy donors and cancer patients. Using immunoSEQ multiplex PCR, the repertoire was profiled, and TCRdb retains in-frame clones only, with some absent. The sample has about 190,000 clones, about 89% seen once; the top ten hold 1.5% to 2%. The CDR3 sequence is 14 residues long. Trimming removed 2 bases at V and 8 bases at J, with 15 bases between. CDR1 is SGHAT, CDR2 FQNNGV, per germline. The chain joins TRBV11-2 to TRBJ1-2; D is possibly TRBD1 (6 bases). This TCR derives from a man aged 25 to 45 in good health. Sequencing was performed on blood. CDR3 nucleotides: TGTGCCAGCAGCTTATCGGGGGGCGATAACGGCTACACCTTC. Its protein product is CASSLSGGDNGYTF.